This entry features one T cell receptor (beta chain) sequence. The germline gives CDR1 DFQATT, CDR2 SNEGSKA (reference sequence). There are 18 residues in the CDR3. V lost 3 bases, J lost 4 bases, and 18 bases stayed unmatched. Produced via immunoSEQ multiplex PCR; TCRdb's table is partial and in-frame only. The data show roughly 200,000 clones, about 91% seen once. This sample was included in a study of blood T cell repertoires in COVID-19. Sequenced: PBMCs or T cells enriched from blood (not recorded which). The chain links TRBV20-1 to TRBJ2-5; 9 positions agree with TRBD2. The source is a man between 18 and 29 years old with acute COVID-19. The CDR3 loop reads CSASWIWQLAGVGETQYF. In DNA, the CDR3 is TGCAGTGCTAGTTGGATTTGGCAATTAGCGGGAGTGGGAGAGACCCAGTACTTC.